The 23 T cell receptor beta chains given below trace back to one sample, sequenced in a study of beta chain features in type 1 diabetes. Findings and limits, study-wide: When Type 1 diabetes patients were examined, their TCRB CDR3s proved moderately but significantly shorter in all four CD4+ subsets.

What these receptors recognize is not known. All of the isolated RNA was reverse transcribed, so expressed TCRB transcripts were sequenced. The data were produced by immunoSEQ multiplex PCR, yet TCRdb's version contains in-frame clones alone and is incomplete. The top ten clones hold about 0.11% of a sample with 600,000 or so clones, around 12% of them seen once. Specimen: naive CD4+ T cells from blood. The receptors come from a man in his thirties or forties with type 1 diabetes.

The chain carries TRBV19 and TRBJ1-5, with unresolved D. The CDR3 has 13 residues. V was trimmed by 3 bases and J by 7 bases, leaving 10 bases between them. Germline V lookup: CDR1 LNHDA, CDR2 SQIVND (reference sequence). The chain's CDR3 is CASSIGQWQPQHF. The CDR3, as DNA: TGTGCCAGTAGTATCGGGCAATGGCAGCCCCAGCATTTT.

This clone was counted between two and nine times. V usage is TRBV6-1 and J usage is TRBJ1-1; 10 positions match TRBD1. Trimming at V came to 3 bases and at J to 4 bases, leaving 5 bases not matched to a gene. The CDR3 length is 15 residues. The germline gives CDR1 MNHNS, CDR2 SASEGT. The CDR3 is CASSETGGWSTEAFF. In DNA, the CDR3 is TGTGCCAGCAGTGAGACAGGGGGCTGGAGCACTGAAGCTTTCTTT.

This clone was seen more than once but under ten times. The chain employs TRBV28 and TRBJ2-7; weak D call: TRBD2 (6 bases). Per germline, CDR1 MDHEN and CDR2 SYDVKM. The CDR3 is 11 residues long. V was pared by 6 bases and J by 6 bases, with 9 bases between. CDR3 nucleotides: TGTGCCAGCAGGGAGGGGATCGAGCAGTACTTC. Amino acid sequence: CASREGIEQYF.

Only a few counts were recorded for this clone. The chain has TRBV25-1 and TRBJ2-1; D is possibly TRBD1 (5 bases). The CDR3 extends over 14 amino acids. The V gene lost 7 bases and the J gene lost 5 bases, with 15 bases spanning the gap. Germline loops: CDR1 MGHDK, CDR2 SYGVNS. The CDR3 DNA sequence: TGTGCCAGCACCCTGGGGCCCTGGCACAATGAGCAGTTCTTC. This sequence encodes CASTLGPWHNEQFF.

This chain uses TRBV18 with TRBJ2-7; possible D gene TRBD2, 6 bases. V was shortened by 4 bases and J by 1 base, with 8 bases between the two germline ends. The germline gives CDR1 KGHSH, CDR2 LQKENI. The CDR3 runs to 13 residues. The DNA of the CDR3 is TGTGCCAGCTCACTAGCGGAATCCTACGAGCAGTACTTC. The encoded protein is CASSLAESYEQYF.

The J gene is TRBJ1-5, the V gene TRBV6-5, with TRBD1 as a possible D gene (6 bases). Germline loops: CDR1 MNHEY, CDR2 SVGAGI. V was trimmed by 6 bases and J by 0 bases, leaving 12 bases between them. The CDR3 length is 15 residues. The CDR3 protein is CASSPQGYSNQPQHF. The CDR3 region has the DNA TGTGCCAGCAGCCCACAGGGATATAGCAATCAGCCCCAGCATTTT.

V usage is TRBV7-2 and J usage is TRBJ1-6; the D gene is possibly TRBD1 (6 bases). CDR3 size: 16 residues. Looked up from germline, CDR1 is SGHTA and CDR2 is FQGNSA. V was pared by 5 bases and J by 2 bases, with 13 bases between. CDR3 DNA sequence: TGTGCCAGCAGCAAGGGGGGAAGCACCTATAATTCACCCCTCCACTTT. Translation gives CASSKGGSTYNSPLHF.

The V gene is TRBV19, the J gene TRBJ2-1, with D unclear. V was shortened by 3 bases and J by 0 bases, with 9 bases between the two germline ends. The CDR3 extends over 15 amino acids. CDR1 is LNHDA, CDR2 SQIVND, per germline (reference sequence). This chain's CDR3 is CASSIERSSYNEQFF. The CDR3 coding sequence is TGTGCCAGTAGTATTGAACGGAGCTCCTACAATGAGCAGTTCTTC.

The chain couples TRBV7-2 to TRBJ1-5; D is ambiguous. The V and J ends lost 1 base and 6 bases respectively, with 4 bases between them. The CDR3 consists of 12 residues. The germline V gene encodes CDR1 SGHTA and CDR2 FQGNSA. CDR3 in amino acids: CASSLDSQPQHF. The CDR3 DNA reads TGTGCCAGCAGCTTAGATAGTCAGCCCCAGCATTTT.

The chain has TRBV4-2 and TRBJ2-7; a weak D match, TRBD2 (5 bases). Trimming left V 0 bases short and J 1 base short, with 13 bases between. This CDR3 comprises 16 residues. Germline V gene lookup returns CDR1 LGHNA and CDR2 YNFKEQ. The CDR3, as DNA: TGTGCCAGCAGCCAAGAGATTGTTAGGGAGTCCTACGAGCAGTACTTC. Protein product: CASSQEIVRESYEQYF.

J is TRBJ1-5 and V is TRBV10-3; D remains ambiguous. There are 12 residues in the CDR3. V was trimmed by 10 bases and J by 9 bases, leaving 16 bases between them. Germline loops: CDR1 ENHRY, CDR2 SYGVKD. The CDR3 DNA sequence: TGTGCCACGCGTAGCTTTCTTTCGCCCCAGCATTTT. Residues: CATRSFLSPQHF.

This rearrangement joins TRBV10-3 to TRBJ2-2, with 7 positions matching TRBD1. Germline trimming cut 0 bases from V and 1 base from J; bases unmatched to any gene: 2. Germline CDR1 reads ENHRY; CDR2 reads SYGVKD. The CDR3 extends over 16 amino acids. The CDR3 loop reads CAISESGTENTGELFF. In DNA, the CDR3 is TGTGCCATCAGTGAGTCAGGGACAGAGAACACCGGGGAGCTGTTTTTT.

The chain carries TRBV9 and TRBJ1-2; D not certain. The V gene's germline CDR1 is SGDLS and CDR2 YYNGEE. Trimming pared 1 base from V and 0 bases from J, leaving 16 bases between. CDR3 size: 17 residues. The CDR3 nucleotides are TGTGCCAGCAGCGTATCCGCGAACGGCTGGACTAACTATGGCTACACCTTC. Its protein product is CASSVSANGWTNYGYTF.

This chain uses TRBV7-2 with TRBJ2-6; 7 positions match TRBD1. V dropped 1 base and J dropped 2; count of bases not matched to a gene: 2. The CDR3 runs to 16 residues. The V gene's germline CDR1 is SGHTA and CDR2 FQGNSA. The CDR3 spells CASSLGDRAGANVLTF. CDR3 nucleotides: TGTGCCAGCAGCTTAGGAGACAGGGCTGGGGCCAACGTCCTGACTTTC.

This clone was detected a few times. Here the CDR3 DNA reads TGTGCCTGGAGTGACGGACAGGGTGGGAATGAGCAGTTCTTC. This encodes CAWSDGQGGNEQFF. The J gene is TRBJ2-1, the V gene TRBV30; 8 bases agree with TRBD1. Germline CDR1 reads GTSNPN; CDR2 reads SVGIG (reference sequence). There are 14 residues in the CDR3. The V and J ends lost 1 base and 7 bases, in that order; junction bases with no gene match: 6.

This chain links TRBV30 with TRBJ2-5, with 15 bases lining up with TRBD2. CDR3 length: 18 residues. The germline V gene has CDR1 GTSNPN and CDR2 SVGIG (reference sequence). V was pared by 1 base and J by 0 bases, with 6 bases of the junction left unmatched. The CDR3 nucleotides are TGTGCCTGGAGTGCTGGGACTAGCGGGGGGACGTACCAAGAGACCCAGTACTTC. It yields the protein CAWSAGTSGGTYQETQYF.

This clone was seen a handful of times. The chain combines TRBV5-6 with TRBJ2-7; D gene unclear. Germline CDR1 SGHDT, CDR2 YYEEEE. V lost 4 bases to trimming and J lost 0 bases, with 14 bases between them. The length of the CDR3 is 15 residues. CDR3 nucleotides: TGTGCCAGCAGCCGAAGTGCATTAAGCTCCTACGAGCAGTACTTC. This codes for CASSRSALSSYEQYF.

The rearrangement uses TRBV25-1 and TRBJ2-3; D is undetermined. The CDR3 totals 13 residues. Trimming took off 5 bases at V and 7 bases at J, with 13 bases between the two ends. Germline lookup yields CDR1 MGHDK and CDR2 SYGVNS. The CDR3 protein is CASSHSWENTQYF. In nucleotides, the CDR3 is TGTGCCAGCAGTCACTCGTGGGAAAATACGCAGTATTTT.

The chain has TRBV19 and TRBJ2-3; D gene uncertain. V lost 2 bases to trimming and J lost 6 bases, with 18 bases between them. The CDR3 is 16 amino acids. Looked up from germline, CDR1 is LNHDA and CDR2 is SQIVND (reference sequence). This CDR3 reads CASSIPSRPATDTQYF. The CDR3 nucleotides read TGTGCCAGTAGTATACCGTCCCGGCCAGCAACGGATACGCAGTATTTT.

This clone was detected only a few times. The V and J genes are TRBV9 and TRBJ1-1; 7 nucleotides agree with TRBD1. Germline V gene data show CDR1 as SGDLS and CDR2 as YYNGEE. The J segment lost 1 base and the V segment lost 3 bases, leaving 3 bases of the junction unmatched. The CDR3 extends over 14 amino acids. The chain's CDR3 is CASSDSGGNTEAFF. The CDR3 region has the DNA TGTGCCAGCAGCGACTCAGGGGGGAACACTGAAGCTTTCTTT. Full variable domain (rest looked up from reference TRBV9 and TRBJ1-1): DSGVTQTPKHLITATGQRVTLRCSPRSGDLSVYWYQQSLDQGLQFLIQYYNGEERAKGNILERFSAQQFPDLHSELNLSSLELGDSALYFCASSDSGGNTEAFFGQGTRLTVV.

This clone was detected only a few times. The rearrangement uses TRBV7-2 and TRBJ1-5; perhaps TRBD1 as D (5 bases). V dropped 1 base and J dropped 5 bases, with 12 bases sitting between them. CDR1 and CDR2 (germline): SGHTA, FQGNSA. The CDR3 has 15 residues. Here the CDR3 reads CASSLGSGSYQPQHF. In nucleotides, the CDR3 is TGTGCCAGCAGCTTAGGATCAGGGTCTTATCAGCCCCAGCATTTT.

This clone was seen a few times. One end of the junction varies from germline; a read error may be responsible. CDR3 region: CASSDNWDSTRDF. In DNA form, the CDR3 reads TGCGCCAGCAGCGACAATTGGGACTCCACTAGGGACTTC. V and J are TRBV5-1 and TRBJ2-7, with D perhaps matching TRBD2 (6 bases). The CDR3 is 13 amino acids. Germline V gives CDR1 SGHRS, CDR2 YFSETQ.

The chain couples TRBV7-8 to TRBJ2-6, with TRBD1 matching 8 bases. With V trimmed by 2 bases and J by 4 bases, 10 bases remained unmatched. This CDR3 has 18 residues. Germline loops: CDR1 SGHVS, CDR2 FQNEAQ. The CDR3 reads CASSLSTGEFAGANVLTF. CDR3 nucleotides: TGTGCCAGCAGCTTATCGACAGGGGAGTTCGCAGGGGCCAACGTCCTGACTTTC. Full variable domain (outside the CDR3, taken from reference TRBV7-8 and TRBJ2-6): GAGVSQSPRYKVAKRGQDVALRCDPISGHVSLFWYQQALGQGPEFLTYFQNEAQLDKSGLPSDRFFAERPEGSVSTLKIQRTQQEDSAVYLCASSLSTGEFAGANVLTFGAGSRLTVL.